This T cell receptor beta chain derives from a study of shared clonotypes between healthy human individuals (dated by TCRdb to about 2020). Some background on the complete study: Three men and two women, aged 18 to 49 years, made up the cohort. For each donor, CD4 naive and CD4 memory were each given three plates, CD8 naive was given two plates, and CD8 memory was given one plate. To estimate repertoire size and how much clonotypes are shared between individuals, the study performed deep sequencing of blood TCR repertoires from a handful of healthy adults. Different laboratories and diverse techniques were used to prepare libraries and sequence TCR repertoires, to increase sequencing depth and limit assay-specific biases. Per donor, leukapheresis produced somewhere between about 0.9 and 9.5 billion PBMCs. Findings and caveats that apply to the study as a whole: Even with the large sequencing depth, rarefaction of the sorted-subset datasets indicated that sequencing was incomplete. Pairwise subsampling led to the expectation that sequencing depth would affect the degree of clonotype sharing among donors. Naive subsets generally had larger estimated clonotype richness than memory subsets. Across a handful of donors, about 4.5% of naive CD4, around 3.5% of naive CD8, roughly 2.2% of memory CD4, and approximately 0.4% of memory CD8 clonotypes were shared. Compared with non-shared clonotypes, clonotypes shared by all four sorted-subset donors had higher generation probabilities. The small number of donors limited the genetic and exposure-history diversity represented. Sampling was restricted to blood, and TCR repertoires in tissue are likely to differ from TCR repertoires in blood.

Remarks on this clone: Which antigen it targets is not known. The sample holds no much larger clone one base away, and base qualities are not on file.

Using the deep immunoSEQ assay, TCR CDR3 regions were amplified from genomic DNA by multiplex PCR. Genomic DNA extracted from each cell subset was distributed evenly over all wells of several immunoSEQ 96-well plates, and each plate served as one replicate. For sorted subsets, 200 to 250 ng of genomic DNA, equivalent to roughly 30,000 T cell genomes, went into each replicate PCR. Purified libraries were quantified with a Qubit 3.0 fluorometer, sized on a Bioanalyzer 2100, and re-quantified with the KAPA Library Quantification kit. A separate single-read 150-cycle Illumina NextSeq 550 flow cell was used to sequence each immunoSEQ 96-well plate. As for the original processing: Because the immunoSEQ output held only junctional sequences and lacked quality scores, the filtering could not match the filtering applied to full-length reads. Sequences were annotated with PyIR, a Python wrapper for IgBLAST v1.9, and V/J genes and CDR3 were assigned using IMGT germline references. Reads were filtered out if the reads had weak V/J assignments (E-value above 1e-6), no CDR3, stop codons, out-of-frame junctions, or ambiguous translated residues. V3J clonotypes were defined as sequences sharing an identical inferred V gene, J gene, and CDR3 amino acid sequence. Percentage overlap between repertoires was computed as shared unique clonotypes divided by the size of the smaller repertoire. RTK rarefaction, the Chao1 estimator, and Recon v2.1 estimates of unobserved clonotypes were used to assess repertoire richness. Generation probabilities for all TCRbeta clonotypes obtained by the gDNA method from a few donors were computed using OLGA. Here the immuneACCESS table is served through TCRdb, limited to in-frame sequences with V and J called. Missing clones are a known gap in these copies; in checked studies unresolved V genes cover under half, and the rest lacks a known reason. V and J calls and clone size are as listed in that table; D and trimming were resolved from the DNA. Counted in this sample were around 2,000,000 clones; less than 95% of them appeared once. 1% to 1.3% of the sample comes from the top ten.

CD8 naive samples consisted of CD45RO-negative cells that were positively selected for CCR7, yielding a CD45RA+CCR7+ population without TemRA cells. The donors were healthy, HIV-negative adults with no recently reported acute infections or vaccinations. Every donor was a Caucasian adult residing in Nashville, Tennessee, USA. After blood collection by leukapheresis, PBMCs were isolated using Ficoll-Histopaque density gradient centrifugation and then cryopreserved in the vapor phase of liquid nitrogen. Analytical flow cytometry was used to check the purity and quantity of every magnetically sorted T cell population. From each sorted fraction, genomic DNA was isolated and quantified by UV absorbance on a Nanodrop 2000c. Sequencing was carried out using naive CD8+ T cells sorted from blood. Sample cell subset or site, as interpreted from the label and publication: CD45RA+CCR7+. The origin of this receptor is a man in his late teens or twenties in good health.

The DNA reads TGCGCCAGCAGCTTGGCCCGGGTTTCCACAGATACGCAGTATTTT. It encodes CASSLARVSTDTQYF. The chain employs TRBV5-1 and TRBJ2-3; no D segment can be confidently identified. For CDR1 and CDR2, the germline V gene lists SGHRS and YFSETQ. The CDR3, from cysteine to phenylalanine, totals 15 residues. Kept here is only the CDR3 DNA, which spans 45 bases and is read in frame from base 1. V loses 0 bases of germline sequence and J loses 2 bases, and the interval between the two ends is 10 bases.